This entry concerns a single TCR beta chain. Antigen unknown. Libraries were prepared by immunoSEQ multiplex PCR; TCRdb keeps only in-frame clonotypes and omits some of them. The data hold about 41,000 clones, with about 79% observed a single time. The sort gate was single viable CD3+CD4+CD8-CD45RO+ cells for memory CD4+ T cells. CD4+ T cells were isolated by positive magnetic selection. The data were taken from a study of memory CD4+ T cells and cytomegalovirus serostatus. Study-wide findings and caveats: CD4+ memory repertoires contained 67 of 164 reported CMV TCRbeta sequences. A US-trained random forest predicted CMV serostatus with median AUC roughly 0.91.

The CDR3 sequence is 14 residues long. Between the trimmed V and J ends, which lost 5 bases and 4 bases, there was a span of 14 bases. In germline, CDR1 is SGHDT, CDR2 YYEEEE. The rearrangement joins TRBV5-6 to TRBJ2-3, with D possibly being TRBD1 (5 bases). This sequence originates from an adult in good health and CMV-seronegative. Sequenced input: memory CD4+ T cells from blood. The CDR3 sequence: CASSSSGASDTQYF. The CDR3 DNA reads TGTGCCAGCAGTTCAAGTGGGGCCTCAGATACGCAGTATTTT.